The clone carrying this TCR beta chain was found a few times. Its cognate antigen is unknown. TCRdb's table, derived via immunoSEQ multiplex PCR, lists solely in-frame clones and lacks some. The repertoire holds about 58,000 clones, with roughly 80% as singletons. The CDR3 sequence is 14 residues long. The V gene's germline CDR1 is SQVTM and CDR2 ANQGSEA. Trimming cost V 7 bases and J 8 bases; bases outside gene matches: 13. These data belong to a study of lymphopenia after photon versus proton radiotherapy. Whole-study findings and limits: Post-nadir diversity loss with photons came from oligoclonal expansion, particularly CD8+ Temra cells.

The sample in question was peripheral blood, obtained from a patient treated with proton-based radiotherapy. The sequence was obtained from a man in his sixties with pancreatic cancer. This chain connects TRBV29-1 to TRBJ1-4; 7 bases agree with TRBD1. CDR3: CSAQGQGVGEKLFF. For the CDR3, the DNA is TGCAGCGCCCAGGGGCAGGGGGTGGGGGAAAAACTGTTTTTT.